This T cell receptor (beta chain) was documented in a study of cytomegalovirus exposure and HLA in healthy donors. Repertoires were generated with immunoSEQ multiplex PCR, while TCRdb's copy carries only in-frame clones and drops some. The sample includes some 120,000 clones, about 90% of them seen just once. The V gene's germline CDR1 is PRHDT and CDR2 FYEKMQ (reference sequence). V lost 4 bases to trimming and J lost 2 bases, with 6 bases between them. The CDR3 has 12 amino acids. The V call is TRBV13, the J call TRBJ2-7, with D uncertain. Sequenced sample: PBMCs. The clonotype was recovered from a woman aged 18-35 years in good health and CMV-seronegative. CDR3 loop: CASSSGAYEQYF. CDR3 nucleotide sequence: TGTGCCAGCAGCTCGGGTGCCTACGAGCAGTACTTC.